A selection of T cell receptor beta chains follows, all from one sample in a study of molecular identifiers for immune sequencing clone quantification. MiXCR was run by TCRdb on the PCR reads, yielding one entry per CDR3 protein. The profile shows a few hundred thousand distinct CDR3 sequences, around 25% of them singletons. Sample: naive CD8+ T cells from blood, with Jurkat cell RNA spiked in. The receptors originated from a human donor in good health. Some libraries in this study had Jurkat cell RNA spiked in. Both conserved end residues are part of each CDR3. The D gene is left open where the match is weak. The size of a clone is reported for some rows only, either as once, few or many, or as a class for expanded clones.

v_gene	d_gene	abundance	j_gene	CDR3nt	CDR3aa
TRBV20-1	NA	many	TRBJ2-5	TGCAGTGTCTGGAAACCAGAGTACCAAGAGACCCAGTACTTC	CSVWKPEYQETQYF
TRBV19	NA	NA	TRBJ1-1	TGTGCCAGTAGTATATTTTGGGGCCCGACCACTGAAGCTTTCTTT	CASSIFWGPTTEAFF
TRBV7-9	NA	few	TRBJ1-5	TGTGCCAGCAGCTCCACTTATTCGGACAATTCCAATCAGCCCCAGCATTTT	CASSSTYSDNSNQPQHF
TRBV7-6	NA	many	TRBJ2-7	TGTGCCAGCAGCTTGGGAATAGCCAAGGTCTACGAGCAGTACTTC	CASSLGIAKVYEQYF
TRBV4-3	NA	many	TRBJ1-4	TGCGCCAGCAGCCCATTGGAGGGAATGGCTAATGAAAAACTGTTTTTT	CASSPLEGMANEKLFF
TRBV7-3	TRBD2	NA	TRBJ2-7	TGTGCCAGCAGCTCTGGGACTAGCGGGAGGGCCGGTTTATACGAGCAGTACTTC	CASSSGTSGRAGLYEQYF
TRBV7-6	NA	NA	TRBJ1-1	TGTGTCAGCAGCTCCAGTAGGGAAGAAGAACTGAACACTGAAGCTTTCTTT	CVSSSSREEELNTEAFF
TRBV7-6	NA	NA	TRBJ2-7	TGTGCCAGCACCCCCGGCAGTGCGCGGGGCTACGAGCAGTACTTC	CASTPGSARGYEQYF
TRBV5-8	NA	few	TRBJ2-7	TGTGCCAGCAGCCCTACACCCAACAGGGACGAGCAGTACTTC	CASSPTPNRDEQYF
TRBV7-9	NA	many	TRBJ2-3	TGTGCCAGCAGCTTGGAGTCTACCTATCTCACAGATACGCAGTATTTT	CASSLESTYLTDTQYF
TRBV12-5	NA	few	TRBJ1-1	TGTGCTAGTGGTTTGTCACAGGGTACTGAAGCTTTCTTT	CASGLSQGTEAFF
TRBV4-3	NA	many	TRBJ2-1	TGCGCCAGCAGCCAAGATTGGAGGGGGGCGCGGGGTTTGGATGAGCAGTTCTTC	CASSQDWRGARGLDEQFF
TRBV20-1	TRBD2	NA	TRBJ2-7	TGCAGTGCTGGAGATGGTTTTCGCACTAGCGGGGGGTACGAGCAGTACTTC	CSAGDGFRTSGGYEQYF
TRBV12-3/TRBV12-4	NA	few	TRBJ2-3	TGTGCCAGCAGATCAGGGGCACTGCAGTATTTT	CASRSGALQYF
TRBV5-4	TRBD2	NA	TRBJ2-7	TGTGCCAGCAGCCTGGGGACTAGCGGGAGTGTTCGCCACGAGCAGTACTTC	CASSLGTSGSVRHEQYF
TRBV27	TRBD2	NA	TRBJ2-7	TGTGCCAGCAGTGGACAGGGACTAGCGGGAGTTTACGAGCAGTACTTC	CASSGQGLAGVYEQYF
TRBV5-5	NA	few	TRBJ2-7	TGTGCCAGCAGCTTCCAGCACGAGCAGTACTTC	CASSFQHEQYF
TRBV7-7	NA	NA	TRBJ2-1	TGTGCTAGCAGCCAGACAACCTACAATGAGCAGTTCTTC	CASSQTTYNEQFF
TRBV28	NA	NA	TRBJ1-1	TGTGCCAGTAGGCTGGGGATGAACACTGAAGCTTTCTTT	CASRLGMNTEAFF
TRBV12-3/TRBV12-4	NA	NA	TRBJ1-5	TGTGCCAGCAGCCCCTATGAGGGTTCGGTTCAGCCCCAGCATTTT	CASSPYEGSVQPQHF
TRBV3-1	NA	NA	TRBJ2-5	TGTGCCAGCAGCCCCGGTCTGGGTCAAGAGCCCCAGTACTTC	CASSPGLGQEPQYF
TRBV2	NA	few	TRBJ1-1	TGTGCCAGCAGTGAAAGGGCCTCTGGGGTTGGGACTGAAGCTTTCTTT	CASSERASGVGTEAFF
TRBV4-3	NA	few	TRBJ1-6	TGCGCCAGCAGCCAAGACTCGAGCTCCTATAATTCACCCCTCCACTTT	CASSQDSSSYNSPLHF